A single sample is the source of the 5 T cell receptor beta chains below, sequenced in a study of cytomegalovirus exposure and HLA in healthy donors. The PCR contained 60 Vbeta and 13 Jbeta primers. Repertoires were generated with immunoSEQ multiplex PCR, while TCRdb's copy carries only in-frame clones and drops some. Of 150,000 or so clones in the sample, under 85% were seen once. Input material: PBMCs. The receptors were sampled from a human donor in good health.

V and J are TRBV7-6 and TRBJ1-1, with D tentatively TRBD1 (6 bases). The CDR3 has 15 residues. The germline V and J ends were trimmed by 5 bases and 4 bases, with 17 bases remaining between them. Germline loops: CDR1 SGHVS, CDR2 FNYEAQ. The CDR3: CASSGIRVGGTEAFF. The CDR3 bases are TGTGCCAGCAGCGGGATAAGGGTAGGGGGCACTGAAGCTTTCTTT.

This clone came up a few times. The chain links TRBV6-1 to TRBJ1-3; D call uncertain. This CDR3 spans 14 amino acids. CDR1 is MNHNS and CDR2 is SASEGT in the germline V gene. V was trimmed by 4 bases and J by 7 bases, leaving 14 bases between them. CDR3 nucleotide sequence: TGTGCCAGCAGTGGCAGCCGGGCGGGGAACACCATATATTTT. As protein: CASSGSRAGNTIYF.

The chain links TRBV7-2 to TRBJ1-6, with TRBD1 matching 9 bases. CDR1 SGHTA and CDR2 FQGNSA come from the germline V gene. This CDR3 contains 15 residues. V gave up 5 bases and J gave up 8 bases; unmatched junction bases: 7. This chain's CDR3 is CASSGPGQGYSPLHF. CDR3 DNA: TGTGCCAGCAGCGGGCCGGGACAGGGTTATTCACCCCTCCACTTT. Full variable domain (remainder filled in from reference TRBV7-2 and TRBJ1-6): GAGVSQSPSNKVTEKGKDVELRCDPISGHTALYWYRQSLGQGLEFLIYFQGNSAPDKSGLPSDRFSAERTGGSVSTLTIQRTQQEDSAVYLCASSGPGQGYSPLHFGNGTRLTVT.

The CDR3 DNA follows: TGTGCCACCGCGACAGGGATCAATCAGCCCCAGCATTTT. It codes for CATATGINQPQHF. V usage is TRBV19 and J usage is TRBJ1-5; 7 nucleotides match TRBD1. The CDR3 is made up of 13 amino acids. V lost 10 bases and J lost 3; bases outside the gene matches: 6. Germline CDR1 and CDR2: LNHDA and SQIVND (reference sequence).

This chain joins TRBV7-2 and TRBJ2-5, with 7 positions matching TRBD2. The V gene's germline CDR1 is SGHTA and CDR2 FQGNSA. This CDR3 has 13 amino acids. V dropped 3 bases and J dropped 4; count of bases not matched to a gene: 2. The CDR3 reads CASSFGRRETQYF. The CDR3 bases are TGTGCCAGCAGCTTCGGGAGGAGAGAGACCCAGTACTTC.